This T cell receptor beta chain was recovered during a study of cytomegalovirus exposure and HLA in healthy donors. Use of 60 Vbeta and 13 Jbeta primers characterized the PCR. Libraries were prepared by immunoSEQ multiplex PCR; TCRdb keeps only in-frame clonotypes and omits some of them. The sample includes approximately 210,000 clones. About this clone: Its antigen is not known.

CDR1 and CDR2 from the germline V gene are SSHAT and FNYEAQ (reference sequence). V was trimmed by 5 bases and J by 3 bases, leaving 19 bases between them. CDR3 length: 16 residues. Overall study results and limits: Association with HLA alleles at 0.05 false discovery rate was found for 15,000 to 20,000 TCR beta sequences in a later analysis. It was shown in a later analysis that HLA-associated TCR beta chains were more clonally expanded than other, equally common chains.

The clonotype was recovered from a young woman in good health and CMV-seropositive. The sequenced material came from PBMCs. The chain combines TRBV7-7 with TRBJ2-5; maybe TRBD1 (6 bases). The CDR3 loop is CASSRLLRTAEETQYF. The CDR3, as DNA: TGTGCCAGCAGCCGCCTCTTAAGGACAGCTGAAGAGACCCAGTACTTC. The full variable domain, in which reference TRBV7-7 and TRBJ2-5 provide the parts outside the CDR3, is GAGVSQSPRYKVTKRGQDVTLRCDPISSHATLYWYQQALGQGPEFLTYFNYEAQPDKSGLPSDRFSAERPEGSISTLTIQRTEQRDSAMYRCASSRLLRTAEETQYFGPGTRLLVL.